This T cell receptor (beta chain) was captured by sequencing in a study of blood T cell repertoires in COVID-19. Study background: Some COVID-19 samples were acute and others convalescent; all came from the United States, Italy and Spain.

Original data processing: Amplification of reference gene primers was used by the study to estimate nucleated cell counts. Some clones are missing from TCRdb's copy, which holds only in-frame ones; the method was immunoSEQ multiplex PCR. V and J calls and clone size are given by that table; D and trimming were obtained from the DNA. The sample holds 390,000 or so clones, around 91% seen once. Germline loops: CDR1 SGHRS, CDR2 YFSETQ. V gave up 3 bases and J gave up 1 base; unmatched junction bases: 2. This CDR3 region has 14 residues. In its sample, this clone was seen once. The sample was PBMCs or T cells enriched from blood (not recorded which). The clonotype originates from a young man who had recovered from COVID-19. The genes are TRBV5-1 and TRBJ1-1, with 8 positions matching TRBD1. As DNA, the CDR3 is TGCGCCAGCAGCTCCAGGGGGCCGAACACTGAAGCTTTCTTT. It encodes CASSSRGPNTEAFF.